Listed below are T cell receptor beta chains from one sample, sequenced in a study of cytotoxic CD8 clonotypes in ibrutinib-treated CLL. Sequenced by immunoSEQ multiplex PCR; TCRdb stores in-frame clones only, minus some. This repertoire shows some 200,000 clones, around 75% found once; its top ten account for roughly 6.4%. This specimen was PBMCs, taken after 12 months of ibrutinib treatment. The receptors come from a human donor with chronic lymphocytic leukemia. Both conserved end residues are part of each CDR3. A D gene is named only where the DNA matches it firmly. Clone size is shown for a subset of rows, as once, few, many or a class of expanded clone.

J gene: TRBJ2-7; clone size: .; V gene: TRBV18; D gene: .; CDR3 DNA: TGTGCCAGCTCACTTGGACTGACCTACGAGCAGTACTTC; CDR3 protein: CASSLGLTYEQYF
J gene: TRBJ1-2; clone size: few; V gene: TRBV18; D gene: .; CDR3 DNA: TGTGCCAGCTCCACGAGCGAGATCTATGGCTACACCTTC; CDR3 protein: CASSTSEIYGYTF
J gene: TRBJ1-5; clone size: .; V gene: TRBV5-3; D gene: .; CDR3 DNA: TGTGCCAGAAGCCCGCGACAGGCCAAGAGCAATCAGCCCCAGCATTTT; CDR3 protein: CARSPRQAKSNQPQHF
J gene: TRBJ2-1; clone size: .; V gene: TRBV4-1; D gene: TRBD1; CDR3 DNA: TGCGCCAGCAGCCACCGTGACAGGGTTGTAGATGAGCAGTTCTTC; CDR3 protein: CASSHRDRVVDEQFF
J gene: TRBJ2-2; clone size: few; V gene: TRBV6-5; D gene: .; CDR3 DNA: TGTGCCAGCAGTTACTCGGTGGGCGTCCGCACCGGGGAGCTGTTTTTT; CDR3 protein: CASSYSVGVRTGELFF
J gene: TRBJ2-5; clone size: .; V gene: TRBV5-1; D gene: TRBD2; CDR3 DNA: TGCGCCAGCAGCTTGTCCCCGGGACTAGCGGGGGAAGAGACCCAGTACTTC; CDR3 protein: CASSLSPGLAGEETQYF
J gene: TRBJ1-2; clone size: .; V gene: TRBV6-6; D gene: .; CDR3 DNA: TGTGCCAGCAGTTCGACGGTACCAGCGGGCTACACCTTC; CDR3 protein: CASSSTVPAGYTF
J gene: TRBJ2-7; clone size: once; V gene: TRBV4-3; D gene: .; CDR3 DNA: TGCGCCAGCAGCCCTCCGGTCCAAAACTACGAGCAGTACTTC; CDR3 protein: CASSPPVQNYEQYF
J gene: TRBJ1-5; clone size: .; V gene: TRBV2; D gene: .; CDR3 DNA: TGTGCCAGCAGTGAGAGAGGGGTTGACAATCAGCCCCAGCATTTT; CDR3 protein: CASSERGVDNQPQHF
J gene: TRBJ1-2; clone size: .; V gene: TRBV18; D gene: .; CDR3 DNA: TGTGCCAGCTCACCAGACAGGAATAACTATGGCTACACCTTC; CDR3 protein: CASSPDRNNYGYTF
J gene: TRBJ1-1; clone size: .; V gene: TRBV7-9; D gene: .; CDR3 DNA: TGTGCCAGCAGCTTAGCAACCGGGACACGTGCTGAAGCTTTCTTT; CDR3 protein: CASSLATGTRAEAFF
J gene: TRBJ1-3; clone size: .; V gene: TRBV7-3; D gene: .; CDR3 DNA: TGTGCCAGCAGTCCTTCCTTGGACCGCTCTGGAAACACCATATATTTT; CDR3 protein: CASSPSLDRSGNTIYF
J gene: TRBJ2-2; clone size: .; V gene: TRBV9; D gene: TRBD1; CDR3 DNA: TGTGCCAGCAGCGTGGGACAGGGATTCACCGGGGAGCTGTTTTTT; CDR3 protein: CASSVGQGFTGELFF
J gene: TRBJ1-2; clone size: once; V gene: TRBV7-2; D gene: .; CDR3 DNA: TGTGCCAGCAGCTTAGTTGCCAGAAATGGCTACACCTTC; CDR3 protein: CASSLVARNGYTF
J gene: TRBJ1-1; clone size: .; V gene: TRBV2; D gene: .; CDR3 DNA: TGTGCCAGCAGTGACCGAGGTTTGAGGGGAGAAGCTTTCTTT; CDR3 protein: CASSDRGLRGEAFF
J gene: TRBJ2-7; clone size: once; V gene: TRBV21-1; D gene: .; CDR3 DNA: TGTGCCAGCAGCAAAGGCGACGGAGGGCCCTACGAGCAGTACTTC; CDR3 protein: CASSKGDGGPYEQYF
J gene: TRBJ1-5; clone size: .; V gene: TRBV4-2; D gene: TRBD1; CDR3 DNA: TGTGCCAGCAGCCAAGTGTCAGGGGGCTTTCAGCCCCAGCATTTT; CDR3 protein: CASSQVSGGFQPQHF
J gene: TRBJ2-1; clone size: once; V gene: TRBV11-3; D gene: TRBD1; CDR3 DNA: TGTGCCAGCAGCAGGACAGGGGGCCGGAATGAGCAGTTCTTC; CDR3 protein: CASSRTGGRNEQFF
J gene: TRBJ1-5; clone size: .; V gene: TRBV27; D gene: TRBD1; CDR3 DNA: TGTGCCAGCAGTTTCTTCTCAGGACAGGGGATAGGGCAGCCCCAGCATTTT; CDR3 protein: CASSFFSGQGIGQPQHF
J gene: TRBJ2-7; clone size: .; V gene: TRBV28; D gene: .; CDR3 DNA: TGTGCCAGCAGTTTACGGGCCTACGAGCAGTACTTC; CDR3 protein: CASSLRAYEQYF
J gene: TRBJ1-5; clone size: .; V gene: TRBV7-2; D gene: .; CDR3 DNA: TGTGCCAGCACCTTGGGGCAGAATCAGCCCCAGCATTTT; CDR3 protein: CASTLGQNQPQHF
J gene: TRBJ1-2; clone size: few; V gene: TRBV9; D gene: .; CDR3 DNA: TGTGCCAGCAGCTCAGGGCTGGGAAACTATGGCTACACCTTC; CDR3 protein: CASSSGLGNYGYTF
J gene: TRBJ1-5; clone size: .; V gene: TRBV6-1; D gene: .; CDR3 DNA: TGTGCCAGCAATACAGGGAACAGACAGCCCCAGCATTTT; CDR3 protein: CASNTGNRQPQHF
J gene: TRBJ1-2; clone size: .; V gene: TRBV28; D gene: .; CDR3 DNA: TGTGCCAGCAGCCAATCCGGAGCCCACAGGGATCAGGGCTACACCTTC; CDR3 protein: CASSQSGAHRDQGYTF
J gene: TRBJ1-2; clone size: .; V gene: TRBV19; D gene: TRBD1; CDR3 DNA: TGTGCCAGTAAGGAGGCAGGGGGCTACTATGGCTACACCTTC; CDR3 protein: CASKEAGGYYGYTF
J gene: TRBJ1-6; clone size: .; V gene: TRBV4-1; D gene: TRBD1; CDR3 DNA: TGCGCCAGCAGCCGCGGGACAGGGGACAATTCACCCCTCCACTTT; CDR3 protein: CASSRGTGDNSPLHF